Following are 8 T cell receptor beta chains from one sample sequenced in a study of cytomegalovirus exposure and HLA in healthy donors. The PCR used 60 Vbeta and 13 Jbeta primers. Generated by immunoSEQ multiplex PCR, the TCRdb table keeps only in-frame clones and is missing some. The data contain under 200,000 clones, roughly 75% of them seen just once; the ten biggest clones take up about 7.7%. Sequencing input: PBMCs. The receptors here all came from a woman in her thirties or forties in good health and CMV-seropositive.

In this sample, this clone turned up a few times. The chain employs TRBV25-1 and TRBJ1-1; D unresolved. Trimming removed 3 bases at V and 0 bases at J, with 5 bases between. The CDR3 has 13 residues. Germline V gives CDR1 MGHDK, CDR2 SYGVNS. CDR3 coding DNA: TGTGCCAGCAGTGAGAGGTTGAACACTGAAGCTTTCTTT. It encodes CASSERLNTEAFF.

V gene TRBV7-9 combines with J gene TRBJ2-1, with TRBD1 identical over 9 bases. This CDR3 contains 15 residues. The germline V gene encodes CDR1 SEHNR and CDR2 FQNEAQ (reference sequence). The V gene end was trimmed by 4 bases and the J gene end by 6 bases; junction bases not matched to a gene: 7. CDR3 coding DNA: TGTGCCAGCAGCTCCGGGGACAGGGTGGGCAATGAGCAGTTCTTC. This codes for CASSSGDRVGNEQFF.

This chain joins TRBV28 and TRBJ2-2; D gene unclear. The germline CDR1 and CDR2 sequences are MDHEN and SYDVKM. CDR3 length equals 12 residues. V lost 6 bases and J lost 9, with 11 bases in between. The CDR3 DNA reads TGTGCCAGCAGCCCCGTGGGCAGGGAGCTGTTTTTT. Protein product: CASSPVGRELFF.

V and J are TRBV6-6 and TRBJ2-2, with D uncertain. V gave up 4 bases and J gave up 3 bases, with 6 bases separating them. The CDR3 contains 13 residues. The germline V gene encodes CDR1 MNHNY and CDR2 SVGAGI (reference sequence). The chain's CDR3 is CASSSPDTGELFF. DNA of the CDR3: TGTGCCAGCAGTTCGCCAGACACCGGGGAGCTGTTTTTT.

DNA for the CDR3: TGTGCCAGCAGTGCGCAAGAGACCCAGTACTTC. It yields the protein CASSAQETQYF. This chain uses TRBV27 with TRBJ2-5, with no clear D. CDR1 is MNHEY and CDR2 is SMNVEV in the germline V gene (reference sequence). The CDR3 is 11 amino acids. Trimming cost V 5 bases and J 2 bases, with 3 bases left between them.

V usage is TRBV25-1 and J usage is TRBJ1-2; D unclear. V shed 5 bases and J shed 7 bases, with 14 bases lying between them. CDR3 size: 13 residues. CDR1 MGHDK and CDR2 SYGVNS come from the germline V gene. The CDR3: CASSFTRHGGYTF. For the CDR3, the DNA is TGTGCCAGCAGTTTTACCAGACATGGTGGCTACACCTTC.

The rearrangement joins TRBV7-9 to TRBJ1-1, with D unclear. Germline V lookup: CDR1 SEHNR, CDR2 FQNEAQ (reference sequence). This CDR3 is built from 14 residues. V lost 5 bases, J lost 4 bases, and 14 bases lay in between. DNA for the CDR3: TGTGCCAGCAGCACCCCCCCGGTGAGCACTGAAGCTTTCTTT. It yields the protein CASSTPPVSTEAFF.

The chain joins TRBV11-2 to TRBJ2-3; TRBD1 is a possible D gene (6 bases). Between the trimmed V and J ends, which lost 2 bases and 4 bases, there was a span of 16 bases. This CDR3 comprises 16 residues. The V gene's germline CDR1 is SGHAT and CDR2 FQNNGV. CDR3 nucleotide sequence: TGTGCCAGCAGCTTAAGTTGGGGGCCCCGGGCAGATACGCAGTATTTT. It yields the protein CASSLSWGPRADTQYF.